This T cell receptor beta chain was recovered during a study of somatic mutations in cytotoxic T cells in rheumatoid arthritis. Whole-study findings and limits: Antigen specificity of the expanded CD8+ clones was not determined. There were 8 of 65 patients in whom the largest CD8+ clone exceeded 20% of CD8+ cells.

A remark on this clone: Its antigen is undetermined.

CD4+ cells and CD8+ cells were each obtained through positive magnetic bead selection, and their purity was assessed by flow cytometry. V gave up 3 bases and J gave up 4 bases, with 10 bases separating them. The CDR3 runs to 15 residues. Looked up from germline, CDR1 is KGHSH and CDR2 is LQKENI. In the study's own analysis: The authors rarely found patient CD8+ clones larger than 1% matching published virus-specific TCRB sequences. Data came from immunoSEQ multiplex PCR; TCRdb stores just in-frame clones and leaves some out. The V and J calls and clone size come from that table; D and trimming were worked out from the DNA. The data contain more than 15,000 clones, approximately 67% of them seen just once; the ten biggest clones take up more than 15%.

Sequenced sample: CD8+ T cells sorted from blood. This TCR was recovered from an adult with rheumatoid arthritis. The J gene is TRBJ1-6, the V gene TRBV18; no clear D. CDR3 protein: CASSPSEQYNSPLHF. In DNA form, the CDR3 reads TGTGCCAGCTCACCGTCTGAGCAATATAATTCACCCCTCCACTTT.